The present T cell receptor (beta chain) was sequenced within a study of beta chain features in type 1 diabetes (dated by TCRdb to the late 2010s). Turning to the overall study: No differences in mean age, gender distribution, total cell number or subset yield were found between patients and healthy donors. Across all samples, around 99 million sorted cells were examined, and cell number per subset correlated strongly with RNA yield. The study compared TCRB repertoires of sorted circulating CD4+ T cell subsets between recently diagnosed type 1 diabetes patients and matched healthy donors. Regulatory and stem cell-like memory subsets were obtained from only 8 patients and roughly eight healthy donors, while naive and central memory subsets were obtained from all 30 or so donors.

On this clone itself: Its antigen is unknown. No base qualities exist here, and no much larger clone lies one base off it.

From the cysteine up to the phenylalanine, the CDR3 has a length of 14 residues. Just the 42-base CDR3 DNA is kept, in frame starting at base 1. V and J are truncated by 1 base and 0 bases respectively, leaving an intervening sequence of 6 bases. CDR1 and CDR2 were assigned from the germline V gene as MGHDK and SYGVNS. Overall study results and their limits: Because cDNA rather than genomic DNA was sequenced, highly expressing activated cells could have been over-represented, although no difference in activation and CD3 levels was found between groups. Shorter templates might have been favored by PCR, but patient and control samples were amplified and corrected together, so both groups would have been affected equally by any skew. Because small numbers of individuals were included in the HLA sub-analyses, any influence of HLA type on TCRB rearrangement was left unresolved. The naive, central memory and regulatory TCRB repertoires appeared to resemble one another more closely among patients than among healthy donors. In all four CD4+ subsets, TCRB CDR3 length was moderately but significantly shorter in type 1 diabetes patients. At VDJ recombination sites, patients with type 1 diabetes made fewer insertions and deleted more nucleotides, a pattern implying thymic rearrangement abnormalities.

From each donor, a single peripheral blood sample of around 120 mL on average was drawn into heparinised tubes. A BD FACSAria II was used to sort naive, central memory, regulatory and stem cell-like memory CD4+ T cells with a panel that included CD45RO, CCR7, CD25, CD127, CD95 and CD27. A purity above 95% was achieved for all sorted populations. PBMCs were isolated right away by Lymphoprep density gradient centrifugation and were stained directly, without culture. So that batch effects would be minimized, each experiment stained and sorted samples in pairs, pairing one healthy donor with one patient. The High Capacity cDNA Reverse Transcription Kit was used to reverse transcribe all of the isolated RNA, meaning that expressed TCRB transcripts were what got sequenced. Deep immunoSEQ sequencing was applied to naive, central memory and regulatory T cell samples, giving an average of roughly 3.5 million total reads per sample. Sorted cells were lysed in RLT buffer, and RNA was extracted using DNase-treated RNeasy Micro or Mini kits according to cell number. To prevent cross-contamination, each cell subset was processed individually, whereas patient and healthy donor samples were processed jointly. The immunoSEQ multiplex PCR was used to amplify TCRB sequences from cDNA, generating 87-bp fragments that spanned the CDR3 region. The amplicons were sequenced using the Illumina HiSeq platform. In the authors' own workflow: PCR bias was computationally corrected using synthetic template baselines, reads within Hamming distance 2 were collapsed, and singletons that could not be merged were discarded. By aligning reads against IMGT, V, D and J genes, CDR3 length, and insertions or deletions at six rearrangement sites were assigned. Within each subset, clonotype counts were normalized to sorted cell number, and only after that were true diversity and Gini coefficients computed with the tcR R package. The overlap coefficient, calculated on TCRB nucleotide sequences, was used to quantify repertoire sharing. TCRdb obtained this table from immuneACCESS and retained in-frame rearrangements with V and J assigned. These tables miss some clones; where compared with another copy, unresolved V genes account for less than half of the shortfall, and the remainder is unexplained. The V and J calls and the clone size are those of that table, but D and trimming were determined from the DNA. Present in this sample are 300,000 to 350,000 clones, around 9.7% of which were seen just once. The top ten constitute 0.95% to 1.1% of the sample.

Specimen: central memory CD4+ T cells from blood. The TCR was taken from a man aged 25 to 40 with type 1 diabetes. This chain is built from TRBV25-1 and TRBJ1-2; the D gene lacks a confident call. Here the CDR3 is given as CASSESSPNYGYTF. The sequenced DNA: TGTGCCAGCAGTGAATCGAGTCCTAACTATGGCTACACCTTC.